This TCR beta chain was sequenced in a study of blood T cell repertoires in COVID-19. Study-level information: COVID-19 samples collected from the United States, Italy and Spain covered acute and convalescent phases. Sources were T cells, B-cell-depleted T cells, or PBMCs; the material itself was cDNA or gDNA.

The V gene's germline CDR1 is MDHEN and CDR2 SYDVKM. The CDR3 is made up of 15 amino acids. V was pared by 6 bases and J by 3 bases, with 8 bases of the junction left unmatched. Repertoires were generated with immunoSEQ multiplex PCR, while TCRdb's copy carries only in-frame clones and drops some. Of about 270,000 clones in the sample, approximately 85% were seen once. The rearrangement links TRBV28 to TRBJ1-5; 7 nucleotides line up with TRBD1. The sequenced sample was peripheral blood. The TCR was taken from a human donor in a cohort sampled during active COVID-19. The CDR3 sequence: CASRIDRVPNQPQHF. The CDR3 DNA sequence: TGTGCCAGCAGAATCGACAGGGTACCCAATCAGCCCCAGCATTTT.